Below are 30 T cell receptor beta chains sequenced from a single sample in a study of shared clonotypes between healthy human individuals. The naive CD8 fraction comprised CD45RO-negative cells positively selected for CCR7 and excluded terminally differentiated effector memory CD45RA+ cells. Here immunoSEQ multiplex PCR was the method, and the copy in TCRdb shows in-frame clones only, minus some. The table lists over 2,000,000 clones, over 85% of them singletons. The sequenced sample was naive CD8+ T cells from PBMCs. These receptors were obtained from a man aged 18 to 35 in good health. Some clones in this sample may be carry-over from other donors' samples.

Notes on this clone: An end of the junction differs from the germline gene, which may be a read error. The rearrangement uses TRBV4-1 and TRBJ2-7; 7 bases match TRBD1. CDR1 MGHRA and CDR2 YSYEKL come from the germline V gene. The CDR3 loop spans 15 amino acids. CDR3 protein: CASSRTGTDQYGQYF. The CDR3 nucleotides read TGCGCCAGCAGCCGGACCGGGACAGACCAGTACGGGCAGTACTTC.

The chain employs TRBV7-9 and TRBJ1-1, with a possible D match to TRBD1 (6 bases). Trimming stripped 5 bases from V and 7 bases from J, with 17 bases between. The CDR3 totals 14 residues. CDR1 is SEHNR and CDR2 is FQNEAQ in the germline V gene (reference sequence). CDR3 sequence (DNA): TGTGCCAGCAGCCAAAAGACAGGACGTCTTGAAGCTTTCTTT. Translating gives CASSQKTGRLEAFF.

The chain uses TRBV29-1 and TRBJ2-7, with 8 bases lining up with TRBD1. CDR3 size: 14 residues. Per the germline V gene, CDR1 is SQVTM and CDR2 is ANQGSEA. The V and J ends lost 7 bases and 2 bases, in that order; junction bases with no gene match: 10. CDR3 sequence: CSARGQNHPYEQYF. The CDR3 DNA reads TGCAGCGCCAGGGGGCAGAATCACCCCTACGAGCAGTACTTC.

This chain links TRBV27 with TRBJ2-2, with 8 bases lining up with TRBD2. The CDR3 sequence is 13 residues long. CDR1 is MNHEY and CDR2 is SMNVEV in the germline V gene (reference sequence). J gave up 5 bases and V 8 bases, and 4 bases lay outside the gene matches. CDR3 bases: TGTGCCAGCGCCACTAGCGGTACCGGGGAGCTGTTTTTT. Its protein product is CASATSGTGELFF.

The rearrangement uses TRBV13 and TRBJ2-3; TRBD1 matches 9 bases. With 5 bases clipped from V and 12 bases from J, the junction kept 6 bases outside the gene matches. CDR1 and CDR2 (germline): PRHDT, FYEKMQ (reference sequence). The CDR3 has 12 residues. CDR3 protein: CASSLRDRAQYF. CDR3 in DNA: TGTGCCAGCAGCCTCCGGGACAGGGCTCAGTATTTT.

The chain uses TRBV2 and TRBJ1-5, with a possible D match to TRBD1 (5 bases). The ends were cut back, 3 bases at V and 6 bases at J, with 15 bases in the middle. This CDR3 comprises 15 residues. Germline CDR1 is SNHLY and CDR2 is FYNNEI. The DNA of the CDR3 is TGTGCCAGCAGTGAGGCATGGGGGGTGGGTCAGCCCCAGCATTTT. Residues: CASSEAWGVGQPQHF.

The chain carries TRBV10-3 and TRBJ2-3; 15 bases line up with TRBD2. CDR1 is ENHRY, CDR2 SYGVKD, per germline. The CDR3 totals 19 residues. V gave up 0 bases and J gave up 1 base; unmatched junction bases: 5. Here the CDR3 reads CAISESGLAGGRGTDTQYF. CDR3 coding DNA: TGTGCCATCAGTGAGTCGGGACTAGCGGGAGGCCGGGGCACAGATACGCAGTATTTT.

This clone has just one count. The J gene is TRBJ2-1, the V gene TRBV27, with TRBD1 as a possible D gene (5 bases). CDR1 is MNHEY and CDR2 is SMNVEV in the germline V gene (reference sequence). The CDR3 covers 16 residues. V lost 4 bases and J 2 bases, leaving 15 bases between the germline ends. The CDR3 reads CASSSYAFRAYNEQFF. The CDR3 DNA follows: TGTGCCAGCAGTTCTTACGCTTTCAGGGCCTACAATGAGCAGTTCTTC.

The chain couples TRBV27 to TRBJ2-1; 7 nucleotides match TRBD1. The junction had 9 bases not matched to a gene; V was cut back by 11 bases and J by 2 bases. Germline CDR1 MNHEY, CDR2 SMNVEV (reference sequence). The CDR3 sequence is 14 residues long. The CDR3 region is CAVRQGLTYNEQFF. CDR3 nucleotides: TGTGCCGTAAGACAGGGTCTAACCTACAATGAGCAGTTCTTC.

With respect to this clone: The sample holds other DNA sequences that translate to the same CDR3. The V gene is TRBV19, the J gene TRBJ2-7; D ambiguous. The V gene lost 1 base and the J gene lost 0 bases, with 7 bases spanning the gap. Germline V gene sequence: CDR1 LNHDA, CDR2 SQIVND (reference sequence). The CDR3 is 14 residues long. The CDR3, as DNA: TGTGCCAGTAGTATAGGCAGCAGCTCCTACGAGCAGTACTTC. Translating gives CASSIGSSSYEQYF.

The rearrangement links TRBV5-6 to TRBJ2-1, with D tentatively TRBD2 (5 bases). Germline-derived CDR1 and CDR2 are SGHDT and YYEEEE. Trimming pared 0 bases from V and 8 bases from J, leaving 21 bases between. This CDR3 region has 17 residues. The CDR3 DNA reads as TGTGCCAGCAGCTTGGAGGGCGTGGGAGCTACCCAGGATGAGCAGTTCTTC. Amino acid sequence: CASSLEGVGATQDEQFF.

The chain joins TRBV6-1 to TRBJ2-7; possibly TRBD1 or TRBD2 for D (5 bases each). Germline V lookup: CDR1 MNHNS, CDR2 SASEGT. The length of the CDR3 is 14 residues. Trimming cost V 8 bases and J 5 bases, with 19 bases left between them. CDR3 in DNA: TGTGCCAGCCCCCGGGCCGGGGACGAACACGAGCAGTACTTC. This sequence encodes CASPRAGDEHEQYF.

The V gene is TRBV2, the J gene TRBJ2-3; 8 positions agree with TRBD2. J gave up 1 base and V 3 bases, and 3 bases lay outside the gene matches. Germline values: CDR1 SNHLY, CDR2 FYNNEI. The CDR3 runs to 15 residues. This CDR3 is CASSEAGGRTDTQYF. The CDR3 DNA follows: TGTGCCAGCAGTGAGGCGGGAGGCCGCACAGATACGCAGTATTTT.

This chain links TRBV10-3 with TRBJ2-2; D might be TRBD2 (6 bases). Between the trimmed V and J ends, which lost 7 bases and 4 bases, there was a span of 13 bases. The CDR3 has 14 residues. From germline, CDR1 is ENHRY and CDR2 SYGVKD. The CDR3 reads CAITETRGTGELFF. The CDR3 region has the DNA TGTGCCATCACCGAGACTAGGGGCACCGGGGAGCTGTTTTTT.

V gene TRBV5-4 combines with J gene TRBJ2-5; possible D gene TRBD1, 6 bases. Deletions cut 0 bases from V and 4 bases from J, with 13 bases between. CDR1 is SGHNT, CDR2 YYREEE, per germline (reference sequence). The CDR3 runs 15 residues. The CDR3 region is CASSLEGDNGETQYF. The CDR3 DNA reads TGTGCCAGCAGCTTGGAGGGGGATAACGGAGAGACCCAGTACTTC.

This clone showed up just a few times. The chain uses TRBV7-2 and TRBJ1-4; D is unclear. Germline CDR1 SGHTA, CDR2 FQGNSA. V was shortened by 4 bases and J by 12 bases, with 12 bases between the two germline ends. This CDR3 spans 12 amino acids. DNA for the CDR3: TGTGCCAGCAGCTCCACGACGAGCCAACTGTTTTTT. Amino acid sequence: CASSSTTSQLFF. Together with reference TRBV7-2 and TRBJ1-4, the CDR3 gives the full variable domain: GAGVSQSPSNKVTEKGKDVELRCDPISGHTALYWYRQSLGQGLEFLIYFQGNSAPDKSGLPSDRFSAERTGGSVSTLTIQRTQQEDSAVYLCASSSTTSQLFFGSGTQLSVL.

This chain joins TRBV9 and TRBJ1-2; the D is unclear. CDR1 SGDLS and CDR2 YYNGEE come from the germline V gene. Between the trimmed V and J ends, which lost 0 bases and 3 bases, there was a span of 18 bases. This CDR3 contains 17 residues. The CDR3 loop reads CASSVAPTRGVDYGYTF. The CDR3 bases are TGTGCCAGCAGCGTAGCCCCCACCCGTGGGGTGGACTATGGCTACACCTTC.

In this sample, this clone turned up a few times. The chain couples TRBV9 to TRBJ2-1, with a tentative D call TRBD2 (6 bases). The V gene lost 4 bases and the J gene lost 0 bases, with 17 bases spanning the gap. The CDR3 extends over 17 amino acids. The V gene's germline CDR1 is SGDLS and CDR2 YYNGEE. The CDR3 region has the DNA TGTGCCAGCAGCCTGAGTGCGGGGCTGAGCTCCTACAATGAGCAGTTCTTC. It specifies CASSLSAGLSSYNEQFF. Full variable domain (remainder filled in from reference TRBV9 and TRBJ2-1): DSGVTQTPKHLITATGQRVTLRCSPRSGDLSVYWYQQSLDQGLQFLIQYYNGEERAKGNILERFSAQQFPDLHSELNLSSLELGDSALYFCASSLSAGLSSYNEQFFGPGTRLTVL.

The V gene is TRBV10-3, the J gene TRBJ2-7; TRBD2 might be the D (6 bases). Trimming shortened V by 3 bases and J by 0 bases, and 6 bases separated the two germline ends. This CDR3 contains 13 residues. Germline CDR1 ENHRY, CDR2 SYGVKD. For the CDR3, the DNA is TGTGCCATCAGTGACGGGAGCTCCTACGAGCAGTACTTC. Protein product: CAISDGSSYEQYF.

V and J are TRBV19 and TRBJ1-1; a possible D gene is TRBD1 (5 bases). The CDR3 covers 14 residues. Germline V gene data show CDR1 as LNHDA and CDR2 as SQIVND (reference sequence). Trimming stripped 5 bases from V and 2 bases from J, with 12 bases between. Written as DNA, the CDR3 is TGTGCCAGTAGTGAATTAGACAGTAACACTGAAGCTTTCTTT. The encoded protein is CASSELDSNTEAFF.

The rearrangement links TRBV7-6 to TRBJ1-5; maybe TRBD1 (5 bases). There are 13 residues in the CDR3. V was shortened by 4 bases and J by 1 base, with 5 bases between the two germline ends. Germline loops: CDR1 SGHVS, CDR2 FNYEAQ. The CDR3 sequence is CASSWGSNQPQHF. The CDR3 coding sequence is TGTGCCAGCAGCTGGGGGAGCAATCAGCCCCAGCATTTT.

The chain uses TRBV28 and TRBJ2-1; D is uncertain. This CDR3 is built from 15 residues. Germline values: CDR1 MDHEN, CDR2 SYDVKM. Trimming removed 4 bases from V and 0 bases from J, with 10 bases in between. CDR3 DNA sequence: TGTGCCAGCAGTTCCCTCGTCGACTCCTACAATGAGCAGTTCTTC. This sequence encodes CASSSLVDSYNEQFF.

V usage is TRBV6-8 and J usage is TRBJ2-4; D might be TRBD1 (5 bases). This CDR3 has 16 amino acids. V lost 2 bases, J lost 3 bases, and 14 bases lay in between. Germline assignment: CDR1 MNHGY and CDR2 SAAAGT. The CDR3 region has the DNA TGTGCCAGCAGTTACGATGAAGGGGTACACAAAAACATTCAGTACTTC. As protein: CASSYDEGVHKNIQYF.

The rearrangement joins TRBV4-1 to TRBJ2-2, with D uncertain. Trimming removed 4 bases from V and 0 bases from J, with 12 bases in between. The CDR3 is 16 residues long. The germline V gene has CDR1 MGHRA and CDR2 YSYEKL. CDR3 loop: CASSRGLETNTGELFF. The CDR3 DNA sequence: TGCGCCAGCAGCCGAGGCCTAGAAACGAACACCGGGGAGCTGTTTTTT.

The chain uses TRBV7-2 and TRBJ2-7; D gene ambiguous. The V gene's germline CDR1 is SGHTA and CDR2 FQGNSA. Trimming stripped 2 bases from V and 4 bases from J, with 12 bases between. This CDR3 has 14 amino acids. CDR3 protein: CASSLRVMFYEQYF. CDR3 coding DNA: TGTGCCAGCAGCTTAAGGGTCATGTTTTACGAGCAGTACTTC.

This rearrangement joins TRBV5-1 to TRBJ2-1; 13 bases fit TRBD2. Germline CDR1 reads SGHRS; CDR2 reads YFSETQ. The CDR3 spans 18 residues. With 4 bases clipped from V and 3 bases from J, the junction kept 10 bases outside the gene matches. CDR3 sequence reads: CASSQTTSGRFLYNEQFF. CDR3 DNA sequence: TGCGCCAGCAGCCAAACGACTAGCGGGAGGTTTCTCTACAATGAGCAGTTCTTC.

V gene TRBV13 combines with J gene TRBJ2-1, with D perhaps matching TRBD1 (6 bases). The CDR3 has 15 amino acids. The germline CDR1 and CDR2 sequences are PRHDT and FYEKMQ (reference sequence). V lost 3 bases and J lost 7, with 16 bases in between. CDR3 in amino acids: CASSFRGGIQNEQFF. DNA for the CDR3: TGTGCCAGCAGCTTCAGGGGTGGGATACAGAATGAGCAGTTCTTC.

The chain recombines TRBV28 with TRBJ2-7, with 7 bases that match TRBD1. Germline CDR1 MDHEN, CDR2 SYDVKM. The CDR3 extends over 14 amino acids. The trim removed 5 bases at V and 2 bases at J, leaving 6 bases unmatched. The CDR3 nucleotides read TGTGCCAGCAGTAGGGCAGGGGGTACCTACGAGCAGTACTTC. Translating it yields CASSRAGGTYEQYF.

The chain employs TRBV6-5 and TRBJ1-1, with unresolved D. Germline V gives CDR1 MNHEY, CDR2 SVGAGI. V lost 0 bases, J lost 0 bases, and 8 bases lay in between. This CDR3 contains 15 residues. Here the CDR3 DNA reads TGTGCCAGCAGTTACTCGACGGACTTGAACACTGAAGCTTTCTTT. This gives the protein CASSYSTDLNTEAFF.

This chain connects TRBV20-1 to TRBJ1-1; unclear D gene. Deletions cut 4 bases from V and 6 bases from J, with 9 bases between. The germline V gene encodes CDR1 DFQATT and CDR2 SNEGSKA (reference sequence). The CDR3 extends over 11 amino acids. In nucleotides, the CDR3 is TGCAGTGCTATAACGTCGCCTGAAGCTTTCTTT. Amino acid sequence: CSAITSPEAFF.